The present entry profiles one TCR beta chain with its context. Antigen specificity is unknown. Researchers ran the PCR with 60 Vbeta and 13 Jbeta primers. Measured with immunoSEQ multiplex PCR; TCRdb has only the in-frame clones, and not every one. The sample has 100,000 to 120,000 clones, 75% to 80% seen once. This entry belongs to a study of cytomegalovirus exposure and HLA in healthy donors. Findings and limits, study-wide: For most TCR beta V segments, an earlier analysis put the productive rate at about 87% or about 30% of the time.

The sequence was collected from a woman between 25 and 40 years old in good health and CMV-seronegative. Specimen: PBMCs.

The CDR3: CASSPGQGFNNEQFF. The CDR3 nucleotides read TGCGCCAGCAGCCCGGGACAGGGATTCAACAATGAGCAGTTCTTC. The chain is built from TRBV4-3 and TRBJ2-1; 9 positions match TRBD1. CDR3 size: 15 residues. Germline CDR1 reads LGHNA; CDR2 reads YSLEER. The junction had 6 bases not matched to a gene; V was cut back by 4 bases and J by 5 bases.